The 14 T cell receptor beta chains given below trace back to one sample, sequenced in a study of blood T cell repertoires in COVID-19 (TCRdb year 2020). Libraries were constructed by the immunoSEQ multiplex PCR assay. The clones in this table, taken by TCRdb from immuneACCESS, are in-frame only. Not every clone is retained; where verified, under half of the shortfall comes from an unresolved V gene, and the cause of the rest is unknown. For this sample there are about 160,000 clones; 85% appear just once. The ten largest clones add up to roughly 1% of the sample. Sequencing input: peripheral blood. These receptors originate from a man aged 35-49 years with acute or convalescent COVID-19.

J is TRBJ2-6 and V is TRBV2, with D possibly TRBD1 on 6 matching bases. Trimming left V 9 bases short and J 4 bases short, with 19 bases between. Per the germline V gene, CDR1 is SNHLY and CDR2 is FYNNEI. This CDR3 is built from 16 residues. For the CDR3, the DNA is TGTGCCAGTACCAGCGGCAGGGGCCCCGGGGCCAACGTCCTGACTTTC. It specifies CASTSGRGPGANVLTF.

The rearrangement joins TRBV2 to TRBJ1-4; TRBD1 is a possible D gene (5 bases). The length of the CDR3 is 14 residues. Trimming pared 6 bases from V and 8 bases from J, leaving 16 bases between. Germline V CDR1 and CDR2: SNHLY, FYNNEI. This CDR3 reads CASREGRGQEKLFF. In nucleotides, the CDR3 is TGTGCCAGCAGAGAGGGGAGGGGCCAGGAAAAACTGTTTTTT.

The chain combines TRBV6-1 with TRBJ1-2, with 8 bases aligning to TRBD1. The J segment lost 5 bases and the V segment lost 1 base, leaving 12 bases of the junction unmatched. In germline, CDR1 is MNHNS, CDR2 SASEGT. The CDR3 contains 17 residues. The CDR3 nucleotides read TGTGCCAGCAGTGAAGGGGAGGGACAGGTCCCAATATATGGCTACACCTTC. Protein product: CASSEGEGQVPIYGYTF.

This chain joins TRBV2 and TRBJ1-1; D unclear. Trimming left V 4 bases short and J 0 bases short, with 12 bases between. Looked up from germline, CDR1 is SNHLY and CDR2 is FYNNEI. The CDR3 runs 15 residues. CDR3 bases: TGTGCCAGCAGTGGCGGGTTTGGGGTGAACACTGAAGCTTTCTTT. This translates into CASSGGFGVNTEAFF.

The CDR3: CASSLGQSNQPQHF. The CDR3 bases are TGTGCCAGCAGCTTGGGTCAGAGCAATCAGCCCCAGCATTTT. The gene calls are TRBV5-6 and TRBJ1-5; D ambiguous. CDR1 SGHDT and CDR2 YYEEEE come from the germline V gene. V was clipped by 0 bases and J by 1 base, with 5 bases between them. This CDR3 is 14 amino acids long.

The chain recombines TRBV2 with TRBJ2-1; 14 bases map to TRBD2. The CDR3 is made up of 16 amino acids. Looked up from germline, CDR1 is SNHLY and CDR2 is FYNNEI. V shed 6 bases, J shed 6 bases, and the junction held 7 bases outside the gene matches. As DNA, the CDR3 is TGTGCCAGCAGGCCGGGACTAGCGGGGGCCGGCAATGAGCAGTTCTTC. Encoded protein: CASRPGLAGAGNEQFF.

The chain is built from TRBV18 and TRBJ2-7, with 9 positions matching TRBD1. CDR1 KGHSH and CDR2 LQKENI come from the germline V gene. V dropped 3 bases and J dropped 1; count of bases not matched to a gene: 7. CDR3 length equals 16 residues. The DNA for the CDR3 is TGTGCCAGCTCACCGACCCCGGGACAGGGATCCTACGAGCAGTACTTC. Protein product: CASSPTPGQGSYEQYF.

CDR3 protein: CASSLQANTGELFF. As DNA, the CDR3 is TGCGCCAGCAGCTTACAGGCGAACACCGGGGAGCTGTTTTTT. The chain couples TRBV5-1 to TRBJ2-2; possibly TRBD1 for D (5 bases). This CDR3 comprises 14 residues. V shed 2 bases and J shed 0 bases, with 5 bases lying between them. Germline loops: CDR1 SGHRS, CDR2 YFSETQ.

The chain employs TRBV7-6 and TRBJ2-3; weak D call: TRBD2 (6 bases). The V end was cut by 6 bases, the J end by 6 bases, with 19 bases between. The CDR3 spans 15 residues. Germline V gene data show CDR1 as SGHVS and CDR2 as FNYEAQ. CDR3 bases: TGTGCCAGCAGACGTATGGCGACTAGTAGTGATACGCAGTATTTT. Its protein product is CASRRMATSSDTQYF.

As regards this clone: This sample also contains other DNA sequences that code for the same CDR3. This chain links TRBV5-1 with TRBJ2-3, with 11 bases aligning to TRBD1. CDR3 length: 16 amino acids. The J segment lost 5 bases and the V segment lost 2 bases, leaving 7 bases of the junction unmatched. CDR1 is SGHRS, CDR2 YFSETQ, per germline. CDR3: CASSFAGTGGKDTQYF. The CDR3 region has the DNA TGCGCCAGCAGCTTTGCCGGGACAGGGGGGAAAGATACGCAGTATTTT.

This chain connects TRBV25-1 to TRBJ1-1, with D possibly TRBD1 on 5 matching bases. The V end was cut by 3 bases, the J end by 8 bases, with 16 bases between. Germline assignment: CDR1 MGHDK and CDR2 SYGVNS. This CDR3 region has 14 residues. Written as DNA, the CDR3 is TGTGCCAGCAGTGAGGTGGGGGACTTTCCAGAAGCTTTCTTT. Protein sequence: CASSEVGDFPEAFF. Drawing the rest from reference TRBV25-1 and TRBJ1-1, the complete variable domain is EADIYQTPRYLVIGTGKKITLECSQTMGHDKMYWYQQDPGMELHLIHYSYGVNSTEKGDLSSESTVSRIRTEHFPLTLESARPSHTSQYLCASSEVGDFPEAFFGQGTRLTVV.

This chain joins TRBV27 and TRBJ1-6; 9 bases are shared with TRBD1. V dropped 3 bases and J dropped 8; count of bases not matched to a gene: 8. The CDR3 contains 16 residues. Germline V lookup: CDR1 MNHEY, CDR2 SMNVEV (reference sequence). The CDR3 is CASSLSTGGSYSPLHF. In nucleotides, the CDR3 is TGTGCCAGCAGTTTGTCCACAGGGGGCTCCTATTCACCCCTCCACTTT.

Concerning this clone itself: Compared with germline, one end of the junction differs, possibly owing to a read error. Other DNA sequences within the sample encode an identical CDR3. The rearrangement links TRBV6-1 to TRBJ2-5, with unresolved D. Germline CDR1 and CDR2: MNHNS and SASEGT. The CDR3 extends over 10 amino acids. The DNA of the CDR3 is TGCGCCAGCAGTGAAGTCTACCAGTACTTC. It yields the protein CASSEVYQYF.

This clone has just a few counts. The CDR3 DNA sequence: TGTGCCAGCAGCCCGACCGGGGACACCTATGAAGCTTTCTTT. This codes for CASSPTGDTYEAFF. The gene calls are TRBV11-2 and TRBJ1-1; D perhaps matches TRBD1 (6 bases). The V end lost 5 bases, the J end lost 7 bases, and 17 bases lay between the germline ends. Germline V gene lookup returns CDR1 SGHAT and CDR2 FQNNGV. CDR3 length: 14 amino acids.